This passage covers 32 T cell receptor beta chains from one sample sequenced in a study of human T cells and chemical hapten exposure. TCRdb fed the RACE reads into MiXCR, producing one record per CDR3 protein. The profile shows about 380,000 distinct CDR3 sequences, about 6% of them singletons. Time point here: patch test 2, 6 weeks after DPC sensitization. Described treatment: therapeutic diphenylcyclopropenone sensitization with weekly scalp DPC. The starting material was whole blood, obtained in connection with sensitization to the hapten diphenylcyclopropenone (DPC). Receptors were obtained from a woman aged 18-29 years with alopecia areata. Some clones in this sample may be carry-over from other donors' samples.

This chain links TRBV7-2 with TRBJ1-1; no clear D gene. V shed 4 bases and J shed 3 bases, with 9 bases lying between them. The germline gives CDR1 SGHTA, CDR2 FQGNSA. The CDR3 extends over 13 amino acids. The CDR3 spells CASSSVQDTEAFF. In DNA form, the CDR3 reads TGTGCCAGCAGCTCCGTGCAGGACACTGAAGCTTTCTTT.

Ten or more counts support this clonotype. J is TRBJ2-5 and V is TRBV7-9; D is undetermined. CDR3 length: 14 residues. Trimming pared 0 bases from V and 1 base from J, leaving 6 bases between. The germline V gene has CDR1 SEHNR and CDR2 FQNEAQ (reference sequence). The CDR3: CASSLAVAQETQYF. CDR3 nucleotides: TGTGCCAGCAGCTTAGCAGTCGCCCAAGAGACCCAGTACTTC.

This rearrangement joins TRBV6-2 or TRBV6-3 to TRBJ1-1, with 8 bases identical to TRBD1. The CDR3 sequence is 16 residues long. V was clipped by 4 bases and J by 0 bases; unmatched bases: 7. Germline lookup yields CDR1 MNHEY and CDR2 SVGEGT. The CDR3 reads CASSSRQGSMNTEAFF. CDR3 nucleotides: TGTGCCAGCAGTTCTCGACAGGGGAGCATGAACACTGAAGCTTTCTTT.

This clonotype appeared a few times. The CDR3 DNA reads as TGCAGTGCTTCTACTAGCGGGGACGGTACGCAGTATTTT. As protein: CSASTSGDGTQYF. This chain uses TRBV20-1 with TRBJ2-3; 10 nucleotides line up with TRBD2. V lost 5 bases and J lost 8; bases outside the gene matches: 7. The V gene's germline CDR1 is DFQATT and CDR2 SNEGSKA (reference sequence). The CDR3 length is 13 residues.

There are a few counts of this clonotype. The chain couples TRBV5-5 to TRBJ1-4; D uncertain. V lost 4 bases and J lost 8, with 18 bases in between. CDR3 length: 15 residues. Germline V gene data show CDR1 as SGHKS and CDR2 as YYEKEE (reference sequence). CDR3 residues: CASSKTSLGGEKLFF. The CDR3 DNA is TGTGCCAGCAGCAAGACATCCCTAGGAGGAGAAAAACTGTTTTTT.

J is TRBJ2-3 and V is TRBV3-1; TRBD2 agrees at 7 bases. The CDR3 has 16 residues. J was trimmed by 6 bases and V by 4 bases; bases with no gene match: 13. Germline values: CDR1 LGHDT, CDR2 YNNKEL (reference sequence). CDR3 sequence (DNA): TGTGCCAGCAGCCCGAGGGTTAGCGGGCGGTCCGATACGCAGTATTTT. Translating it yields CASSPRVSGRSDTQYF.

V is TRBV15 and J is TRBJ1-1, with 7 bases fitting TRBD1. The V and J ends lost 2 bases and 5 bases, in that order; junction bases with no gene match: 5. The CDR3 is 14 residues long. Per germline, CDR1 LNHNV and CDR2 YYDKDF (reference sequence). The CDR3 protein is CATSRNQGGTEAFF. CDR3 in DNA: TGTGCCACCAGCAGAAATCAGGGGGGGACTGAAGCTTTCTTT. The full variable domain, in which reference TRBV15 and TRBJ1-1 provide the parts outside the CDR3, is DAMVIQNPRYQVTQFGKPVTLSCSQTLNHNVMYWYQQKSSQAPKLLFHYYDKDFNNEADTPDNFQSRRPNTSFCFLDIRSPGLGDTAMYLCATSRNQGGTEAFFGQGTRLTVV.

This clonotype was found a few times. The chain recombines TRBV29-1 with TRBJ2-2; D gene uncertain. The CDR3 sequence is 13 residues long. V was pared by 1 base and J by 3 bases, with 6 bases between. Germline assignment: CDR1 SQVTM and CDR2 ANQGSEA. Written as DNA, the CDR3 is TGCAGCGTTGAAGTTGGGGACACCGGGGAGCTGTTTTTT. Protein product: CSVEVGDTGELFF.

This clonotype was detected many times. Relative to the germline gene, one junction end is altered; a read error may explain this. The chain is built from TRBV14 and TRBJ1-1; D gene uncertain. Germline V lookup: CDR1 SGHDN, CDR2 FVKESK. This CDR3 is built from 13 residues. The CDR3 DNA sequence: TGCGCCAGCAGCCAAGATCTGAGGACTGAAGCTTTCTTT. This encodes CASSQDLRTEAFF.

The chain carries TRBV20-1 and TRBJ1-2; D is uncertain. CDR1 and CDR2 (germline): DFQATT, SNEGSKA (reference sequence). V lost 0 bases and J lost 4, with 15 bases in between. This CDR3 has 15 amino acids. CDR3 nucleotides: TGCAGTGCTAGAGATTACGGGGAAAAGGGCTATGGCTACACCTTC. Translating gives CSARDYGEKGYGYTF.

J is TRBJ1-5 and V is TRBV20-1, with D unresolved. The CDR3 has 14 amino acids. Germline V gives CDR1 DFQATT, CDR2 SNEGSKA (reference sequence). Trimming took off 5 bases at V and 2 bases at J, with 13 bases between the two ends. CDR3 DNA sequence: TGCAGTGCTTCCAGGTGGCTCGGCAATCAGCCCCAGCATTTT. It encodes CSASRWLGNQPQHF.

The V call is TRBV6-2 or TRBV6-3, the J call TRBJ2-7, with 7 bases lining up with TRBD1. Germline CDR1 reads MNHEY; CDR2 reads SVGEGT. V was clipped by 7 bases and J by 5 bases; unmatched bases: 11. The CDR3 contains 14 residues. The CDR3 region is CASTSDRLADEQYF. In nucleotides, the CDR3 is TGTGCCAGCACCTCGGACAGGCTCGCGGACGAGCAGTACTTC.

This clonotype came up a few times. The genes are TRBV6-2 or TRBV6-3 and TRBJ2-1; a weak D match, TRBD2 (5 bases). V lost 6 bases and J lost 4, with 19 bases in between. The CDR3 is 16 amino acids. Germline V lookup: CDR1 MNHEY, CDR2 SVGEGT. The CDR3 nucleotides are TGTGCCAGCAGCCCTCATCGGGGAATGGGTTACAATGAGCAGTTCTTC. This codes for CASSPHRGMGYNEQFF.

This sequence joins TRBV6-1 and TRBJ2-5; TRBD1 or TRBD2 may be the D gene (5 bases each). CDR3 length: 16 residues. Germline loops: CDR1 MNHNS, CDR2 SASEGT. The ends were cut back, 6 bases at V and 4 bases at J, with 21 bases in the middle. The DNA of the CDR3 is TGTGCCAGCAGAGGATGGGACCGCCGCCCGAGAGAGACCCAGTACTTC. Its translation: CASRGWDRRPRETQYF.

This clonotype has just a few counts. A junction boundary mismatches the germline segment, possibly from a read error. The chain couples TRBV7-7 to TRBJ2-5; the D is unclear. The CDR3 runs 15 residues. Germline loops: CDR1 SSHAT, CDR2 FNYEAQ (reference sequence). DNA for the CDR3: TGTGCTAGCAGCTTTAGCTGGAACCCACAAGAGACCCAGTACTTC. Protein: CASSFSWNPQETQYF.

V and J are TRBV5-8 and TRBJ1-1; D is undetermined. The V end lost 4 bases, the J end lost 6 bases, and 19 bases lay between the germline ends. This CDR3 contains 15 residues. Germline V lookup: CDR1 SGHTS, CDR2 YDEGEE. The CDR3, as DNA: TGTGCCAGCAGCGCCGGACGGTGGGGAGTCTCTGAAGCTTTCTTT. The encoded protein is CASSAGRWGVSEAFF.

This clonotype has only a few counts. The J gene is TRBJ2-7, the V gene TRBV7-2, with D perhaps being TRBD1 or TRBD2 (6 bases each). This CDR3 is built from 14 residues. V lost 7 bases, J lost 3 bases, and 16 bases lay in between. Germline V lookup: CDR1 SGHTA, CDR2 FQGNSA. In DNA form, the CDR3 reads TGTGCCAGCACTCCGGAAGGGGGGAGCTACGAGCAGTACTTC. Its protein is CASTPEGGSYEQYF.

The rearrangement joins TRBV7-9 to TRBJ2-3, with 8 bases identical to TRBD1. Germline V lookup: CDR1 SEHNR, CDR2 FQNEAQ (reference sequence). J gave up 0 bases and V 7 bases, and 9 bases lay outside the gene matches. The length of the CDR3 is 16 residues. The CDR3 coding sequence is TGTGCCAGCAATCAGGGGGCGGTTATTAGCACAGATACGCAGTATTTT. Its protein is CASNQGAVISTDTQYF.

The CDR3 region has the DNA TGTGCCGGAGGGACGAGCAATCAGCCCCAGCATTTT. Amino acids: CAGGTSNQPQHF. The gene calls are TRBV6-6 and TRBJ1-5; the D gene is possibly TRBD1 (5 bases). Germline V gene sequence: CDR1 MNHNY, CDR2 SVGAGI (reference sequence). With 11 bases removed from V and 1 base from J, the gap between germline ends came to 9 bases. This CDR3 is 12 amino acids long.

This clonotype was picked up many times. The chain has TRBV4-3 and TRBJ2-1; 11 bases map to TRBD2. Per germline, CDR1 LGHNA and CDR2 YSLEER. The ends lost 0 bases at V and 2 bases at J; junction bases unmatched: 3. This CDR3 has 17 residues. CDR3: CASSQDSSGGAYNEQFF. In DNA, the CDR3 is TGCGCCAGCAGCCAAGATAGTAGCGGGGGGGCCTACAATGAGCAGTTCTTC.

This clonotype was found many times. The rearrangement links TRBV7-6 to TRBJ2-6; no clear D. V was trimmed by 7 bases and J by 1 base, leaving 14 bases between them. CDR3 size: 16 residues. Germline CDR1 reads SGHVS; CDR2 reads FNYEAQ. In DNA form, the CDR3 reads TGTGCCAGCACCGCTATGGGTACATCTGGGGCCAACGTCCTGACTTTC. Encoded protein: CASTAMGTSGANVLTF.

This clonotype has more than one count but fewer than ten. The chain couples TRBV18 to TRBJ1-1; D gene unclear. Trimming removed 2 bases from V and 2 bases from J, with 9 bases in between. This CDR3 is 14 amino acids long. Looked up from germline, CDR1 is KGHSH and CDR2 is LQKENI. The CDR3 here is CASSPAVRNTEAFF. CDR3 DNA: TGTGCCAGCTCACCAGCGGTTCGAAACACTGAAGCTTTCTTT.

This clonotype was seen a few times. J is TRBJ2-3 and V is TRBV9, with D perhaps matching TRBD2 (6 bases). V was cut by 0 bases and J by 4 bases, with 15 bases left in between. CDR1 and CDR2 (germline): SGDLS, YYNGEE. This CDR3 is 16 amino acids long. The CDR3 loop reads CASSVVGGERSDTQYF. CDR3 DNA: TGTGCCAGCAGCGTAGTAGGAGGGGAAAGGTCAGATACGCAGTATTTT.

V is TRBV6-1 and J is TRBJ2-1; D remains unclear. Germline lookup yields CDR1 MNHNS and CDR2 SASEGT. This CDR3 spans 14 amino acids. V lost 4 bases and J 2 bases, leaving 9 bases between the germline ends. The CDR3 protein is CASSGQNTYNEQFF. For the CDR3, the DNA is TGTGCCAGCAGTGGTCAGAATACCTACAATGAGCAGTTCTTC.

This clonotype appeared many times. The chain couples TRBV12-3 or TRBV12-4 to TRBJ1-1; D possibly corresponds to TRBD1 (5 bases). With 5 bases removed from V and 11 bases from J, the gap between germline ends came to 9 bases. CDR3 length: 10 residues. CDR3: CASSGTRAFF. The DNA of the CDR3 is TGTGCCAGCAGTGGGACCCGGGCTTTCTTT.

This clonotype was seen at least ten times. The J gene is TRBJ1-1, the V gene TRBV5-1; no firm D call. CDR1 and CDR2 from the germline V gene are SGHRS and YFSETQ. V gave up 0 bases and J gave up 0 bases, with 9 bases separating them. The CDR3 loop spans 15 amino acids. This chain's CDR3 is CASSLEEGMNTEAFF. In DNA form, the CDR3 reads TGCGCCAGCAGCTTGGAAGAGGGAATGAACACTGAAGCTTTCTTT.

The V call is TRBV11-2, the J call TRBJ2-5; D is perhaps TRBD1 (5 bases). CDR1 and CDR2 from the germline V gene are SGHAT and FQNNGV. V lost 0 bases to trimming and J lost 4 bases, with 21 bases between them. This CDR3 contains 18 residues. CDR3 region: CASSLEPPNRLWTETQYF. In DNA form, the CDR3 reads TGTGCCAGCAGCTTAGAACCCCCGAACAGGCTCTGGACAGAGACCCAGTACTTC. Full variable domain (remainder filled in from reference TRBV11-2 and TRBJ2-5): EAGVAQSPRYKIIEKRQSVAFWCNPISGHATLYWYQQILGQGPKLLIQFQNNGVVDDSQLPKDRFSAERLKGVDSTLKIQPAKLEDSAVYLCASSLEPPNRLWTETQYFGPGTRLLVL.

This clonotype was detected ten times or more. This chain uses TRBV5-1 with TRBJ2-3, with 12 bases identical to TRBD1. CDR1 is SGHRS, CDR2 YFSETQ, per germline. V was clipped by 4 bases and J by 1 base; unmatched bases: 4. This CDR3 has 16 amino acids. The CDR3 nucleotides read TGCGCCAGCAGCGAGGGACAGGGGGCCGGCACAGATACGCAGTATTTT. It encodes CASSEGQGAGTDTQYF.

This clonotype was seen many times. The chain recombines TRBV6-1 with TRBJ1-1; 10 bases are a match to TRBD1. The CDR3 contains 14 residues. The germline gives CDR1 MNHNS, CDR2 SASEGT. Germline trimming cut 10 bases from V and 0 bases from J; bases unmatched to any gene: 5. The CDR3 DNA reads as TGTGCCACCCGGGACAGGGGAATGAACACTGAAGCTTTCTTT. Its protein is CATRDRGMNTEAFF.

V gene TRBV20-1 combines with J gene TRBJ1-2; D gene unclear. Germline V CDR1 and CDR2: DFQATT, SNEGSKA (reference sequence). The CDR3 has 13 amino acids. Deletions cut 1 base from V and 8 bases from J, with 14 bases between. In nucleotides, the CDR3 is TGCAGTGCTAGAGGCTTGGGAGGAGTAGGCTACACCTTC. This sequence encodes CSARGLGGVGYTF.

This clonotype was detected ten times or more. This sequence joins TRBV29-1 and TRBJ1-1; 9 bases match TRBD1. CDR3 size: 14 residues. Per the germline V gene, CDR1 is SQVTM and CDR2 is ANQGSEA. With 5 bases clipped from V and 1 base from J, the junction kept 5 bases outside the gene matches. The CDR3 region is CSVTQQGANTEAFF. DNA of the CDR3: TGCAGCGTTACTCAACAGGGGGCGAACACTGAAGCTTTCTTT.

The chain employs TRBV3-1 and TRBJ2-5; D may be TRBD1 or TRBD2 (5 bases each). The germline V gene has CDR1 LGHDT and CDR2 YNNKEL (reference sequence). This CDR3 region has 15 residues. The V end lost 4 bases, the J end lost 5 bases, and 17 bases lay between the germline ends. The CDR3 region has the DNA TGTGCCAGCAGCCTTGGACAAGCGGTCTCGGAGACCCAGTACTTC. It is translated as CASSLGQAVSETQYF.